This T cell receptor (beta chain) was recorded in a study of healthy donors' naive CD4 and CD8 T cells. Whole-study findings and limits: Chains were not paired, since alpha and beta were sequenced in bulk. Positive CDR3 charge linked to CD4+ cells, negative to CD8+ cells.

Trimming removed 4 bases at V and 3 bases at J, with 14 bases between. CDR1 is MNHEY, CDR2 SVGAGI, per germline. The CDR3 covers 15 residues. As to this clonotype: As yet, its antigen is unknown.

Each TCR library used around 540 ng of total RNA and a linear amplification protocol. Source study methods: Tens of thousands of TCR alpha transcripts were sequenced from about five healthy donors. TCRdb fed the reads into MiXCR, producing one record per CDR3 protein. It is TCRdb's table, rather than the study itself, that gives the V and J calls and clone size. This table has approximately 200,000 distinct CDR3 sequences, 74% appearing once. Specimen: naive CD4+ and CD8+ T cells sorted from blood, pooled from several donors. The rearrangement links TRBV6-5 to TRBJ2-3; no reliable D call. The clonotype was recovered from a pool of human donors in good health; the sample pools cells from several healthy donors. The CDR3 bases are TGTGCCAGCAGTTCCGCCCCCGTAAGGACAGATACGCAGTATTTT. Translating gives CASSSAPVRTDTQYF.